This TCR beta chain was found in a study of T cell responses to AZD1222 COVID-19 vaccine. The method was immunoSEQ multiplex PCR; TCRdb's version includes in-frame clones alone and lacks a portion of them. The sample carries about 150,000 clones, roughly 90% recorded once. Study-level findings and limits: Sampling captured repertoires only after the peak T cell response. Across the whole spike, CD4 TCRs peaked at regions 160-218 and 743-854.

CDR3 size: 12 residues. Germline CDR1 is MNHEY and CDR2 is SVGAGI. V was clipped by 4 bases and J by 6 bases, with 7 bases between them. Comments on this clone: As yet, its antigen is unknown.

This chain connects TRBV6-5 to TRBJ2-1; D ambiguous. The receptor was isolated from an adult who received the AZD1222 COVID-19 vaccine. The sequencing here drew on peripheral blood, taken 28 days after the second AZD1222 dose. This CDR3 is CASSLSLNEQFF. CDR3 DNA sequence: TGTGCCAGCAGTTTATCCCTCAATGAGCAGTTCTTC.